These 17 T cell receptor beta chains were all obtained from the same sample, sequenced in a study of CD8 T cells in ankylosing spondylitis. TCRdb re-called the 5' RACE reads with MiXCR, one entry per CDR3 protein. The sample lists more than 150,000 distinct CDR3 sequences, roughly 18% seen once, with around 4.1% in the top ten. Input material: blood, either unsorted or a sorted T cell fraction (not recorded which). These receptor sequences come from a male donor under 30 with ankylosing spondylitis or in good health (not recorded which).

The gene calls are TRBV29-1 and TRBJ1-4; D gene uncertain. CDR3 length: 13 amino acids. V lost 5 bases and J lost 2, with 9 bases in between. Germline V lookup: CDR1 SQVTM, CDR2 ANQGSEA. The CDR3 bases are TGCAGCGTTCTCGGTAGTACTAATGAAAAACTGTTTTTT. This sequence encodes CSVLGSTNEKLFF. Filled out from reference TRBV29-1 and TRBJ1-4, the complete variable domain reads SAVISQKPSRDICQRGTSLTIQCQVDSQVTMMFWYRQQPGQSLTLIATANQGSEATYESGFVIDKFPISRPNLTFSTLTVSNMSPEDSSIYLCSVLGSTNEKLFFGSGTQLSVL.

The chain combines TRBV4-1 with TRBJ2-1; 7 nucleotides match TRBD2. Germline CDR1 is MGHRA and CDR2 is YSYEKL. This CDR3 is 17 amino acids long. The ends lost 3 bases at V and 0 bases at J; junction bases unmatched: 8. CDR3 sequence (DNA): TGCGCCAGCAGCCAGGGATCTAGCGGCAACTCCTACAATGAGCAGTTCTTC. It is translated as CASSQGSSGNSYNEQFF.

Ten or more counts support this clonotype. The chain carries TRBV20-1 and TRBJ2-3; unclear D gene. CDR3 length equals 17 residues. The V and J ends lost 4 bases and 1 base respectively, with 21 bases between them. Germline V lookup: CDR1 DFQATT, CDR2 SNEGSKA (reference sequence). CDR3 in DNA: TGCAGTGCTATCAACTTAAACGTCTCACGACGCACAGATACGCAGTATTTT. Amino acids: CSAINLNVSRRTDTQYF.

The chain is built from TRBV12-3 or TRBV12-4 and TRBJ1-2, with D possibly matching TRBD1 (5 bases). CDR3 length equals 13 residues. Between the trimmed V and J ends, which lost 5 bases and 10 bases, there was a span of 17 bases. CDR3 protein: CASSPTGAESYTF. The CDR3 region has the DNA TGTGCCAGCAGTCCAACAGGAGCCGAGTCCTACACCTTC.

There are many counts of this clonotype. The J gene is TRBJ2-3, the V gene TRBV20-1, with 9 bases fitting TRBD1. Germline V gene data show CDR1 as DFQATT and CDR2 as SNEGSKA (reference sequence). J was trimmed by 4 bases and V by 7 bases; bases with no gene match: 15. This CDR3 contains 16 residues. The CDR3 coding sequence is TGCAGTGTCCCCCCCCGGAGGACAGGGGCCGCAGATACGCAGTATTTT. Protein sequence: CSVPPRRTGAADTQYF.

At least ten counts were recorded for this clonotype. The V call is TRBV29-1, the J call TRBJ2-1; D is unresolved. Trimming removed 7 bases at V and 5 bases at J, with 18 bases between. Germline V gives CDR1 SQVTM, CDR2 ANQGSEA. This CDR3 contains 14 residues. CDR3 nucleotides: TGCAGCGGGAGAGGCGGTCGGCGAGACAATGAGCAGTTCTTC. Protein sequence: CSGRGGRRDNEQFF.

This clonotype was seen at least ten times. This sequence joins TRBV29-1 and TRBJ2-1, with 8 bases fitting TRBD1. CDR1 and CDR2 from the germline V gene are SQVTM and ANQGSEA. There are 16 residues in the CDR3. Unmatched junction bases numbered 8, after V lost 0 bases and J lost 4 bases. CDR3 residues: CSVEDPRTGMYNEQFF. The CDR3 DNA is TGCAGCGTTGAAGATCCTCGGACAGGGATGTACAATGAGCAGTTCTTC.

This sequence joins TRBV12-3 or TRBV12-4 and TRBJ2-5; D remains ambiguous. The V end was cut by 5 bases, the J end by 4 bases, with 5 bases between. CDR3 length: 11 residues. The chain's CDR3 is CASSMRETQYF. CDR3 DNA: TGTGCCAGCAGTATGCGAGAGACCCAGTACTTC.

This clonotype was counted at least ten times. The rearrangement joins TRBV12-3 or TRBV12-4 to TRBJ2-5; D is unclear. V was pared by 5 bases and J by 4 bases, with 17 bases between. This CDR3 has 15 amino acids. CDR3 sequence reads: CASSRGIMVSETQYF. For the CDR3, the DNA is TGTGCCAGCAGTCGTGGGATTATGGTCTCAGAGACCCAGTACTTC.

This clonotype was seen many times. The rearrangement joins TRBV24-1 to TRBJ2-1; D unclear. Germline loops: CDR1 KGHDR, CDR2 SFDVKD. The CDR3 contains 12 residues. V lost 6 bases and J lost 6, with 8 bases in between. The CDR3 sequence is CATSLSLNEQFF. CDR3 nucleotide sequence: TGTGCCACCAGTCTATCACTCAATGAGCAGTTCTTC.

This clonotype showed up many times. The rearrangement uses TRBV28 and TRBJ2-3; 11 nucleotides match TRBD1. Germline CDR1 is MDHEN and CDR2 is SYDVKM. CDR3 length: 17 amino acids. The J segment lost 1 base and the V segment lost 5 bases, leaving 8 bases of the junction unmatched. CDR3: CASSPSGTGGRTDTQYF. The CDR3 region has the DNA TGTGCCAGCAGTCCATCCGGGACAGGGGGGCGCACAGATACGCAGTATTTT.

In its sample, this clonotype was seen many times. The J gene is TRBJ1-1, the V gene TRBV29-1; D not certain. V dropped 6 bases and J dropped 4 bases, with 15 bases sitting between them. CDR1 is SQVTM and CDR2 is ANQGSEA in the germline V gene. The CDR3 consists of 13 residues. CDR3 nucleotide sequence: TGCAGCGTGGCCTTGGACCGGGGCACTGAAGCTTTCTTT. This gives the protein CSVALDRGTEAFF. Using reference TRBV29-1 and TRBJ1-1 for the parts outside the CDR3, the full variable domain is SAVISQKPSRDICQRGTSLTIQCQVDSQVTMMFWYRQQPGQSLTLIATANQGSEATYESGFVIDKFPISRPNLTFSTLTVSNMSPEDSSIYLCSVALDRGTEAFFGQGTRLTVV.

This clonotype was counted many times. CDR3 amino acids: CASSLGGTGTNEKLFF. CDR3 in DNA: TGCGCCAGCAGCTTGGGTGGGACCGGAACTAATGAAAAACTGTTTTTT. This sequence joins TRBV5-1 and TRBJ1-4, with D maybe TRBD1 (5 bases). Germline lookup yields CDR1 SGHRS and CDR2 YFSETQ. There are 16 residues in the CDR3. V lost 0 bases and J lost 1, with 10 bases in between.

This clonotype was counted at least ten times. The chain couples TRBV7-6 to TRBJ1-1, with D possibly matching TRBD1 (6 bases). The V end lost 4 bases, the J end lost 2 bases, and 8 bases lay between the germline ends. CDR3 length: 13 amino acids. Germline CDR1 SGHVS, CDR2 FNYEAQ. The CDR3 is CASSYRVNTEAFF. CDR3 DNA sequence: TGTGCCAGCAGCTACAGGGTCAACACTGAAGCTTTCTTT.

In its sample, this clonotype was seen many times. The CDR3 DNA follows: TGTGCCATCAGTGAGAATGAGGGCCCTCGGCATGAGCAGTTCTTC. It codes for CAISENEGPRHEQFF. This chain connects TRBV10-3 to TRBJ2-1; a weak D match, TRBD2 (5 bases). Germline loops: CDR1 ENHRY, CDR2 SYGVKD. This CDR3 is built from 15 residues. V lost 2 bases to trimming and J lost 8 bases, with 16 bases between them.

This clonotype was detected many times. This rearrangement joins TRBV27 to TRBJ2-5, with D uncertain. The CDR3 spans 13 residues. The V end lost 7 bases, the J end lost 4 bases, and 13 bases lay between the germline ends. CDR1 and CDR2 (germline): MNHEY, SMNVEV (reference sequence). The CDR3 DNA is TGTGCCAGCACTCCCGGCAACGGAGAGACCCAGTACTTC. Translation: CASTPGNGETQYF.

This clonotype has ten or more counts. The chain has TRBV27 and TRBJ1-5, with TRBD1 matching 7 bases. This CDR3 contains 15 residues. The J segment lost 2 bases and the V segment lost 6 bases, leaving 7 bases of the junction unmatched. The germline V gene has CDR1 MNHEY and CDR2 SMNVEV (reference sequence). CDR3 nucleotide sequence: TGTGCCAGCAGGGAGGGTCAGGGGGGCAATCAGCCCCAGCATTTT. Protein sequence: CASREGQGGNQPQHF.